One sample yielded the 27 T cell receptor beta chains listed below, sequenced in a study of metastatic and nonmetastatic thyroid tumors. All patients reached thyroid surgery having received no treatment beforehand. TCRdb re-processed the PCR reads through MiXCR. The data show roughly 40,000 clones, approximately 24% seen once. Sequenced input: tumor tissue. All receptors come from a female donor with papillary thyroid cancer or a benign thyroid nodule (not recorded which). Some clones in this sample may be carry-over from other donors' samples.

In DNA form, the CDR3 reads TGCGCCAGCGCCACTGGGCTAGGGGAAGGAAAACTGTTTTTT. This gives the protein CASATGLGEGKLFF. The rearrangement uses TRBV5-1 and TRBJ1-4; TRBD1 might be the D (5 bases). Germline V gene lookup returns CDR1 SGHRS and CDR2 YFSETQ. This CDR3 contains 14 residues. V was shortened by 7 bases and J by 10 bases, with 20 bases between the two germline ends.

This chain connects TRBV20-1 to TRBJ1-2, with TRBD1 as a possible D gene (5 bases). CDR3 size: 12 residues. V was trimmed by 3 bases and J by 8 bases, leaving 13 bases between them. CDR1 DFQATT and CDR2 SNEGSKA come from the germline V gene (reference sequence). In nucleotides, the CDR3 is TGCAGTGCTAGGCCCCGGGGGGAAGGCTACACCTTC. Amino acids: CSARPRGEGYTF.

This clone is categorized as medium-sized. The chain recombines TRBV2 with TRBJ2-5, with TRBD2 matching 10 bases. The germline CDR1 and CDR2 sequences are SNHLY and FYNNEI. After removal of 3 bases from V and 6 bases from J, the junction contained 4 bases not matched to a gene. CDR3 size: 14 residues. The CDR3 coding sequence is TGTGCCAGCAGTGACGGTAGCGGGAGGAAGACCCAGTACTTC. Residues: CASSDGSGRKTQYF.

This clone was seen many times. This sequence joins TRBV27 and TRBJ1-1; maybe TRBD1 (6 bases). The CDR3 is made up of 14 amino acids. CDR1 and CDR2 from the germline V gene are MNHEY and SMNVEV (reference sequence). Trimming shortened V by 3 bases and J by 5 bases, and 13 bases separated the two germline ends. CDR3 loop: CASSLQGLWTEAFF. DNA for the CDR3: TGTGCCAGCAGTTTGCAGGGGCTGTGGACTGAAGCTTTCTTT.

This clone was observed a few times. V usage is TRBV28 and J usage is TRBJ1-1; D perhaps matches TRBD1 (5 bases). There are 15 residues in the CDR3. CDR1 and CDR2 (germline): MDHEN, SYDVKM. V dropped 5 bases and J dropped 4 bases, with 17 bases sitting between them. The CDR3 DNA reads as TGTGCCAGCAGTCCAGGTGGGGGTGCGGCCACTGAAGCTTTCTTT. Encoded protein: CASSPGGGAATEAFF.

The rearrangement joins TRBV6-1 to TRBJ2-7; 8 bases line up with TRBD2. The CDR3 has 15 amino acids. V lost 5 bases to trimming and J lost 0 bases; unmatched junction nucleotides: 6. The germline V gene has CDR1 MNHNS and CDR2 SASEGT. This CDR3 is CASSTPGGVSYEQYF. CDR3 nucleotides: TGTGCCAGCAGTACCCCCGGGGGGGTCTCCTACGAGCAGTACTTC.

The sample holds many counts of this clone. The rearrangement joins TRBV6-5 to TRBJ2-7, with TRBD1 as a possible D gene (5 bases). CDR1 and CDR2 (germline): MNHEY, SVGAGI. CDR3 length: 15 amino acids. Deletions cut 2 bases from V and 1 base from J, with 12 bases between. As DNA, the CDR3 is TGTGCCAGCAGTTACGGTCCCAGGGCTTCCTACGAGCAGTACTTC. This encodes CASSYGPRASYEQYF.

This clone came up once. The chain employs TRBV5-1 and TRBJ2-7, with 11 bases aligning to TRBD1. CDR3 length equals 15 residues. Losses at the gene ends were 4 bases for V and 1 base for J; bases not matched to a gene: 4. Germline CDR1 reads SGHRS; CDR2 reads YFSETQ. This CDR3 is CASSKDRGPSYEQYF. The CDR3 nucleotides read TGCGCCAGCAGCAAGGACAGGGGGCCTTCCTACGAGCAGTACTTC.

This clone was observed at least ten times. The DNA of the CDR3 is TGTGCCAGCAGTAAGGTGGGCGAGGCGACTGAAGCTTTCTTT. It codes for CASSKVGEATEAFF. The chain carries TRBV6-2 or TRBV6-3 and TRBJ1-1; D is ambiguous. The ends were cut back, 5 bases at V and 5 bases at J, with 15 bases in the middle. CDR1 MNHEY and CDR2 SVGEGT come from the germline V gene. The CDR3 length is 14 residues.

The table lists this clone with many counts. The germline gene is not matched at one end of the junction; a read error may be the cause. Other DNA sequences within the sample encode an identical CDR3. The chain is built from TRBV20-1 and TRBJ2-1; D may be TRBD1 (5 bases). The CDR3 totals 14 residues. CDR1 and CDR2 from the germline V gene are DFQATT and SNEGSKA (reference sequence). The CDR3 region has the DNA TGCAGTGCTACCCGGCAGGGTTCCTACAATGAGCGGTTCTTC. Translated, it gives CSATRQGSYNERFF.

This clone was seen only a few times. The rearrangement joins TRBV27 to TRBJ2-7, with D perhaps TRBD2 (6 bases). Germline CDR1 is MNHEY and CDR2 is SMNVEV (reference sequence). The CDR3 covers 15 residues. V was cut by 4 bases and J by 4 bases, with 17 bases left in between. The CDR3 bases are TGTGCCAGCAGTTCCCCAGGGACTGGGGGGTACGAGCAGTACTTC. Translation gives CASSSPGTGGYEQYF.

This clone has more than one count but fewer than ten. This sequence joins TRBV6-5 and TRBJ2-3, with 8 bases matching TRBD2. Germline V gene sequence: CDR1 MNHEY, CDR2 SVGAGI. The CDR3 spans 16 residues. Unmatched junction bases numbered 9, after V lost 2 bases and J lost 5 bases. This CDR3 is CASSYTSGRGGDTQYF. Here the CDR3 DNA reads TGTGCCAGCAGTTACACCAGCGGGAGAGGGGGAGATACGCAGTATTTT.

This clone is classed as medium-sized (0.01 to 0.1%). The chain recombines TRBV6-1 with TRBJ2-7, with a possible D match to TRBD1 (6 bases). Germline V lookup: CDR1 MNHNS, CDR2 SASEGT. The V end was cut by 10 bases, the J end by 3 bases, with 19 bases between. The CDR3 runs to 14 residues. This chain's CDR3 is CATETGEGSYEQYF. The CDR3 nucleotides are TGTGCCACTGAGACAGGAGAGGGGAGCTACGAGCAGTACTTC.

This clone was detected ten times or more. The chain links TRBV24-1 to TRBJ1-5; 7 bases are shared with TRBD1. V shed 6 bases and J 0 bases; nucleotides not matched to a gene: 10. In germline, CDR1 is KGHDR, CDR2 SFDVKD. The CDR3 has 17 residues. The CDR3 region has the DNA TGTGCCACCAGTCCCAACAGGGGCCCTGATAGCAATCAGCCCCAGCATTTT. It codes for CATSPNRGPDSNQPQHF.

In this sample, this clone turned up once. The J gene is TRBJ1-6, the V gene TRBV20-1, with 8 bases that match TRBD1. Germline V gene sequence: CDR1 DFQATT, CDR2 SNEGSKA (reference sequence). This CDR3 spans 16 amino acids. The J segment lost 5 bases and the V segment lost 0 bases, leaving 6 bases of the junction unmatched. CDR3 coding DNA: TGCAGTGCTAGAGATTCCGACAGGGGTGATAATTCACCCCTCCACTTT. Translating it yields CSARDSDRGDNSPLHF.

This clone was detected many times. The chain uses TRBV19 and TRBJ2-7, with 14 bases identical to TRBD2. The junction had 5 bases not matched to a gene; V was cut back by 5 bases and J by 2 bases. The CDR3 loop spans 16 amino acids. Germline values: CDR1 LNHDA, CDR2 SQIVND (reference sequence). The CDR3 DNA follows: TGTGCCAGTAGTCAAGTGGGACTAGCGGGAGCCTACGAGCAGTACTTC. It yields the protein CASSQVGLAGAYEQYF. Complete variable domain (other parts from reference TRBV19 and TRBJ2-7): DGGITQSPKYLFRKEGQNVTLSCEQNLNHDAMYWYRQDPGQGLRLIYYSQIVNDFQKGDIAEGYSVSREKKESFPLTVTSAQKNPTAFYLCASSQVGLAGAYEQYFGPGTRLTVT.

V and J are TRBV7-2 and TRBJ2-3; the D gene is possibly TRBD2 (5 bases). Germline V lookup: CDR1 SGHTA, CDR2 FQGNSA. Trimming stripped 5 bases from V and 11 bases from J, with 20 bases between. The CDR3 extends over 14 amino acids. CDR3 sequence reads: CASSPTSYRSGQYF. CDR3 coding DNA: TGTGCCAGCAGCCCTACGTCGTACAGAAGCGGGCAGTATTTT.

This clone has only a few counts. The V gene is TRBV29-1, the J gene TRBJ2-3, with D unresolved. This CDR3 is built from 12 residues. Germline V lookup: CDR1 SQVTM, CDR2 ANQGSEA. V was shortened by 3 bases and J by 2 bases, with 6 bases between the two germline ends. The CDR3 coding sequence is TGCAGCGTTGATGGTGACACAGATACGCAGTATTTT. This sequence encodes CSVDGDTDTQYF.

In nucleotides, the CDR3 is TGTGCCTGGAGTAAGGGGGGATGGGTCTACGAGCAGTACTTC. Its translation is CAWSKGGWVYEQYF. The rearrangement links TRBV30 to TRBJ2-7; the D gene could be TRBD1 or TRBD2 (6 bases each). The CDR3 extends over 14 amino acids. Germline lookup yields CDR1 GTSNPN and CDR2 SVGIG (reference sequence). V shed 2 bases and J shed 3 bases, with 14 bases lying between them.

This clone was observed many times. The chain has TRBV7-8 and TRBJ1-6, with D tentatively TRBD1 (5 bases). Germline CDR1 reads SGHVS; CDR2 reads FQNEAQ. Trimming shortened V by 1 base and J by 13 bases, and 11 bases separated the two germline ends. This CDR3 contains 13 residues. The CDR3 bases are TGTGCCAGCAGCTTAGTGGTCGGGGGGCCCCTCCACTTT. It yields the protein CASSLVVGGPLHF.

This clone was seen only a few times. The J gene is TRBJ2-2, the V gene TRBV19; 12 bases map to TRBD1. Germline assignment: CDR1 LNHDA and CDR2 SQIVND (reference sequence). The CDR3 runs to 17 residues. Trimming at V came to 4 bases and at J to 5 bases, leaving 8 bases not matched to a gene. The CDR3 DNA follows: TGTGCCAGTAGTACCCGGGACAGGGGGCGAGGGACCGGGGAGCTGTTTTTT. It encodes CASSTRDRGRGTGELFF.

This clone was seen repeatedly, ten times or more. The rearrangement uses TRBV7-3 and TRBJ2-2, with D perhaps matching TRBD1 or TRBD2 (5 bases each). V lost 5 bases and J 1 base, leaving 14 bases between the germline ends. CDR1 is SGHTA and CDR2 is FQGTGA in the germline V gene. The CDR3 spans 16 residues. CDR3: CASSPGGNQNTGELFF. The CDR3, as DNA: TGTGCCAGCAGCCCTGGGGGAAACCAGAACACCGGGGAGCTGTTTTTT.

The genes are TRBV19 and TRBJ1-1, with TRBD1 as a possible D gene (6 bases). V was trimmed by 5 bases and J by 8 bases, leaving 12 bases between them. The CDR3 is 12 amino acids. Germline CDR1 LNHDA, CDR2 SQIVND (reference sequence). The CDR3 protein is CASSLRTVEAFF. CDR3 nucleotide sequence: TGTGCCAGTAGTCTCCGGACAGTAGAAGCTTTCTTT.

The rearrangement uses TRBV4-3 and TRBJ2-3; D is unclear. Germline CDR1 reads LGHNA; CDR2 reads YSLEER. This CDR3 has 15 amino acids. V gave up 0 bases and J gave up 1 base, with 8 bases separating them. CDR3 in amino acids: CASSQEVAGTDTQYF. CDR3 DNA: TGCGCCAGCAGCCAAGAAGTAGCAGGCACAGATACGCAGTATTTT.

About this clone: A read error may explain this, as a much larger clone is one base away. The chain couples TRBV12-5 to TRBJ1-5; D call uncertain. The CDR3 loop spans 13 amino acids. Trimming left V 9 bases short and J 5 bases short, with 14 bases between. CDR1 and CDR2 from the germline V gene are LGHNT and FRNRAP. The CDR3 coding sequence is TGTGCTAGCCTACAGCAGTCCCATCAGCCCCAGCATTTT. Protein sequence: CASLQQSHQPQHF.

This sequence joins TRBV6-4 and TRBJ2-2; no clear D gene. In germline, CDR1 is MRHNA, CDR2 SNTAGT. The CDR3 consists of 12 residues. Trimming shortened V by 8 bases and J by 4 bases, and 8 bases separated the two germline ends. The DNA of the CDR3 is TGTGCCAGCCAAGGGCGCACCGGGGAGCTGTTTTTT. It translates to CASQGRTGELFF.

The chain recombines TRBV20-1 with TRBJ1-1, with D tentatively TRBD1 (5 bases). Germline V gene data show CDR1 as DFQATT and CDR2 as SNEGSKA (reference sequence). The CDR3 runs 15 residues. Deletions cut 3 bases from V and 3 bases from J, with 17 bases between. The chain's CDR3 is CSASRRGRGDTEAFF. The CDR3 DNA sequence: TGCAGTGCTAGTAGGAGGGGAAGAGGGGACACTGAAGCTTTCTTT.